This T cell receptor (beta chain) was profiled in a study of blood T cells in healthy people across ages. Points from the study as a whole: Researchers deemed the diversity estimates from one million T cells underestimates. Long-lived donors had more naive CD4+ cells and higher diversity than aged donors.

The CDR3 runs to 15 residues. Germline CDR1 reads MNHEY; CDR2 reads SMNVEV (reference sequence). The ends were cut back, 5 bases at V and 4 bases at J, with 16 bases in the middle. Primed by a sample-barcoded 5' primer and a J-beta primer mix, a second PCR proceeded for 7 to 11 cycles. Each CDR3 protein gets one entry after TCRdb re-called the 5' RACE reads with MiXCR. This sample has approximately 810,000 distinct CDR3 sequences, with under 40% found just once. With respect to this clonotype: Its antigen is not known.

The sequenced sample consisted of blood. The chain carries TRBV27 and TRBJ2-3, with D possibly matching TRBD1 (6 bases). This TCR was sampled from a man younger than 35 in good health. As DNA, the CDR3 is TGTGCCAGCAGTCCTCGAGCCAGGGGATCAGATACGCAGTATTTT. Its protein is CASSPRARGSDTQYF.